A single sample gave rise to the 8 T cell receptor beta chains below, sequenced in a study of CDR3 diversity in severe acne. TCRdb recomputed calls from the PCR reads with MiXCR, one row per CDR3 protein. Found here are about 90,000 distinct CDR3 sequences, 48% of them singletons; the top ten hold roughly 9.1%. Sequencing used blood. Source of these receptors: a male donor in good health, serving as a control.

This clonotype has only one observation. The chain carries TRBV7-3 and TRBJ2-3, with D possibly being TRBD1 (5 bases). This CDR3 has 15 residues. The germline V and J ends were trimmed by 1 base and 3 bases, with 11 bases remaining between them. Looked up from germline, CDR1 is SGHTA and CDR2 is FQGTGA. The CDR3 reads CASSLNTGWTDTQYF. The CDR3 DNA reads TGTGCCAGCAGCTTAAACACAGGCTGGACAGATACGCAGTATTTT.

The V and J genes are TRBV7-2 and TRBJ2-7, with D possibly being TRBD1 (6 bases). There are 16 residues in the CDR3. Germline V gene data show CDR1 as SGHTA and CDR2 as FQGNSA. The V and J ends lost 2 bases and 3 bases respectively, with 17 bases between them. CDR3 DNA sequence: TGTGCCAGCAGCTTATCGGGACATTCGTACGGCTACGAGCAGTACTTC. It specifies CASSLSGHSYGYEQYF.

The V call is TRBV20-1, the J call TRBJ2-2; D ambiguous. Trimming stripped 4 bases from V and 1 base from J, with 10 bases between. The CDR3 totals 14 residues. The germline V gene has CDR1 DFQATT and CDR2 SNEGSKA (reference sequence). The CDR3 DNA reads as TGCAGTGCTATAGACCGGAAGAACACCGGGGAGCTGTTTTTT. Protein: CSAIDRKNTGELFF.

V usage is TRBV2 and J usage is TRBJ2-7, with 7 bases fitting TRBD1. V lost 9 bases, J lost 2 bases, and 10 bases stayed unmatched. CDR3 size: 14 residues. The germline V gene encodes CDR1 SNHLY and CDR2 FYNNEI. DNA for the CDR3: TGTGCCAGTGTAGCCGGGACAGACGCCTACGAGCAGTACTTC. Its protein product is CASVAGTDAYEQYF.

This clonotype was detected only once. A read error may explain this, as a much larger clone is one base away. CDR3 residues: CAASRQGEQPQHF. CDR3 bases: TGTGCCGCCAGCAGACAGGGGGAACAGCCCCAGCATTTT. The chain combines TRBV15 with TRBJ1-5; 9 positions agree with TRBD1. This CDR3 has 13 amino acids. CDR1 is LNHNV and CDR2 is YYDKDF in the germline V gene (reference sequence).

The chain is built from TRBV7-3 and TRBJ2-7; D call uncertain. There are 13 residues in the CDR3. Trimming shortened V by 4 bases and J by 8 bases, and 15 bases separated the two germline ends. The germline CDR1 and CDR2 sequences are SGHTA and FQGTGA. CDR3 DNA: TGTGCCAGCAGCTCTTATGGGGATACGAAGCAGTACTTC. It translates to CASSSYGDTKQYF.

The chain links TRBV29-1 to TRBJ1-2; D is perhaps TRBD1 (5 bases). The CDR3 contains 14 residues. CDR1 SQVTM and CDR2 ANQGSEA come from the germline V gene. V lost 6 bases, J lost 4 bases, and 18 bases lay in between. CDR3 sequence (DNA): TGCAGCGTAGGAGGACCGTGGGACGGCTATGGCTACACCTTC. It codes for CSVGGPWDGYGYTF. Full variable domain (rest looked up from reference TRBV29-1 and TRBJ1-2): SAVISQKPSRDICQRGTSLTIQCQVDSQVTMMFWYRQQPGQSLTLIATANQGSEATYESGFVIDKFPISRPNLTFSTLTVSNMSPEDSSIYLCSVGGPWDGYGYTFGSGTRLTVV.

The chain couples TRBV9 to TRBJ1-2; 8 nucleotides align to TRBD1. Germline-derived CDR1 and CDR2 are SGDLS and YYNGEE. This CDR3 has 17 residues. The ends lost 0 bases at V and 3 bases at J; junction bases unmatched: 10. CDR3 coding DNA: TGTGCCAGCAGCGTAGCTCCCGGGACAGGAGTTTACTATGGCTACACCTTC. Translation gives CASSVAPGTGVYYGYTF.